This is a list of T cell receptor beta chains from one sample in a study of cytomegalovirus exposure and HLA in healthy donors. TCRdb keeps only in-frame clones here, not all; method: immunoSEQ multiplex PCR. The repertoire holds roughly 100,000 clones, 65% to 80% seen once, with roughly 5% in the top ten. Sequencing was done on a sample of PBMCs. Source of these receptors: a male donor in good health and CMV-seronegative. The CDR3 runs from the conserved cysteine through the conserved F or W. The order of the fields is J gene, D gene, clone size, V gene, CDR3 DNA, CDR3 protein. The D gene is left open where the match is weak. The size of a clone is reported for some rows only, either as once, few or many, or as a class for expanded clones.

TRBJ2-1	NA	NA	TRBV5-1	TGCGCCAGCTTCCTCGGGGGTACGGGGTCCTACAATGAGCAGTTCTTC	CASFLGGTGSYNEQFF
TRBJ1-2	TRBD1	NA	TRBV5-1	TGCGCCAGCCAAGAAACGACAGGGGGCGATGGCTACACCTTC	CASQETTGGDGYTF
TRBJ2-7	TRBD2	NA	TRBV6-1	TGTGCCAGCGCGGGAGGGCCGCCCTACGAGCAGTACTTC	CASAGGPPYEQYF
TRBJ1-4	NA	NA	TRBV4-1	TGCGCCAGCAGCCAAGATCGGGGGTCAGGGGAAAAACTGTTTTTT	CASSQDRGSGEKLFF
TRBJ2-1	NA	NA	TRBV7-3	TGTGCCAGCAGCACCCAAGCCCAACCTAGCAGGAATGAGCAGTTCTTC	CASSTQAQPSRNEQFF
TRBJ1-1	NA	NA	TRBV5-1	TGCGCCAGCAGCTTGGAACAGGGAACCAGTGAAGCTTTCTTT	CASSLEQGTSEAFF
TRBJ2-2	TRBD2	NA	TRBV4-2	TGTGCCAGCAGCCAAGATTTGGTAGCGGGAGGGCCGGGCACCGGGGAGCTGTTTTTT	CASSQDLVAGGPGTGELFF
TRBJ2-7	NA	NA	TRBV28	TGTGCCAGCAGTTCCCCCAACGAGCAGTACTTC	CASSSPNEQYF
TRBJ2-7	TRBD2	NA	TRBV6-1	TGTGCCAGCTGGCTAGCGGGAGCGTACGAGCAGTACTTC	CASWLAGAYEQYF
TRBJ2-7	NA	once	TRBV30	TGTGCCTTAGCAAGTGGGGGCGCCCCTTCCTACGAGCAGTACTTC	CALASGGAPSYEQYF
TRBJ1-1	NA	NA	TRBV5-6	TGTGCCAGCAGCTTCCGGGATATTGCTGAAGCTTTCTTT	CASSFRDIAEAFF
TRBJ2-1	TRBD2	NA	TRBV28	TGTGCCAGCAGTTTAGGACTAGCGGGTCACAATGAGCAGTTCTTC	CASSLGLAGHNEQFF
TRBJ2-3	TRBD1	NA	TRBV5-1	TGCGCCAGCAGCTCGGACAGGGGAAATCGAGATACGCAGTATTTT	CASSSDRGNRDTQYF
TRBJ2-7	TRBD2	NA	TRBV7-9	TGTGCCAGCAGCCAAGGGACTAGCGGGCGTCAGAGGTACTTC	CASSQGTSGRQRYF
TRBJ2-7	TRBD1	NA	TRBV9	TGTGCCAGCAGCGAGGGGGACAGCGGCCACTCCTACGAGCAGTACTTC	CASSEGDSGHSYEQYF
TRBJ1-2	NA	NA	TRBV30	TGTGCCGGTTACAGGGAGTGGGACTATGGCTACACCTTC	CAGYREWDYGYTF